This record covers a single TCR beta chain. The antigen is not known. These data are taken from a study of cytomegalovirus exposure and HLA in healthy donors. V lost 3 bases, J lost 6 bases, and 9 bases lay in between. The germline CDR1 and CDR2 sequences are MGHRA and YSYEKL. The CDR3 covers 13 residues. Study-wide results and caveats: There were some public TCRs occurring in many donors, but most TCR sequences were rare.

The PCR employed 60 Vbeta primers together with 13 Jbeta primers. TCRdb keeps only in-frame clones here, not all; method: immunoSEQ multiplex PCR. The top ten clones hold roughly 0.71% of a sample with 200,000 to 250,000 clones, 75% to 90% of them seen once. The chain joins TRBV4-1 to TRBJ1-5; D might be TRBD1 (6 bases). The source material was PBMCs. The sequence derives from a boy aged 2 to 9 in good health and CMV-seronegative. The CDR3 DNA reads TGCGCCAGCAGCCAGAGAGGGGGTCAGCCCCAGCATTTT. It codes for CASSQRGGQPQHF.